A selection of T cell receptor beta chains follows, all from one sample in a study of blood T cell repertoires in COVID-19. Here immunoSEQ multiplex PCR was the method, and the copy in TCRdb shows in-frame clones only, minus some. The sample includes 350,000 to 400,000 clones, 70% to 90% of them seen just once. Sequencing used PBMCs or T cells enriched from blood (not recorded which). These TCRs come from a young woman with acute COVID-19. CDR3s include the opening cysteine and the closing phenylalanine or tryptophan. A D gene is named only where the DNA matches it firmly. The size field is filled for only some rows; it gives once, few, many or a size class.

CDR3 protein	CDR3 DNA	V gene	J gene	clone size	CDR3 length	D gene
CASSYSLLRVETQYF	TGTGCCAGCAGTTACTCTCTCCTCCGGGTGGAGACCCAGTACTTC	TRBV6-5	TRBJ2-5	NA	15	NA
CASSRQGITGELFF	TGTGCCAGCAGTCGACAGGGTATCACCGGGGAGCTGTTTTTT	TRBV7-9	TRBJ2-2	many	14	TRBD1
CASSQVAGEKPTDTQYF	TGTGCCAGCAGCCAAGTAGCGGGGGAGAAACCCACAGATACGCAGTATTTT	TRBV3-1/TRBV3-2	TRBJ2-3	NA	17	TRBD2
CASSSSGTVNEKLFF	TGTGCCAGCAGCTCGTCCGGGACAGTAAATGAAAAACTGTTTTTT	TRBV5-5	TRBJ1-4	NA	15	TRBD1
CASSQDFGGREKLFF	TGCGCCAGCAGCCAAGATTTTGGGGGCCGTGAAAAACTGTTTTTT	TRBV4-3	TRBJ1-4	NA	15	NA
CASSQEGAHQYF	TGTGCCAGCAGCCAAGAGGGGGCGCATCAGTATTTT	TRBV3-1/TRBV3-2	TRBJ2-3	NA	12	NA
CATSRAGQGRSQPQHF	TGTGCCACCAGCAGAGCGGGACAGGGGCGTTCGCAGCCCCAGCATTTT	TRBV15	TRBJ1-5	NA	16	TRBD1
CASTQGPNTGELFF	TGTGCCAGTACCCAGGGGCCGAACACCGGGGAGCTGTTTTTT	TRBV19	TRBJ2-2	NA	14	NA
CASSKDRLDSPLHF	TGTGCCAGCAGCAAGGACAGGCTTGATTCACCCCTCCACTTT	TRBV6-2/TRBV6-3	TRBJ1-6	NA	14	TRBD1
CASSQQGGRDEQFF	TGTGCCAGCAGCCAGCAGGGGGGCCGGGATGAGCAGTTCTTC	TRBV7-3	TRBJ2-1	NA	14	NA
CASSPRRGITEAFF	TGTGCCAGCTCACCAAGGAGGGGAATCACTGAAGCTTTCTTT	TRBV18	TRBJ1-1	NA	14	NA
CASSPARGRNQPQHF	TGTGCCAGCAGCCCGGCCAGGGGGCGAAATCAGCCCCAGCATTTT	TRBV27	TRBJ1-5	NA	15	TRBD1
CATSEAGTAAKLFF	TGTGCCACCAGTGAGGCGGGGACAGCGGCAAAACTGTTTTTT	TRBV24-1	TRBJ1-4	NA	14	TRBD1
CASSSDRGNQPQHF	TGTGCCAGCAGCTCCGACAGGGGCAATCAGCCCCAGCATTTT	TRBV5-6	TRBJ1-5	NA	14	TRBD1
CASSLVPGYEQYF	TGCGCCAGCAGCTTGGTTCCCGGGTACGAGCAGTACTTC	TRBV5-1	TRBJ2-7	few	13	NA
CATSLGGNTEAFF	TGTGCCACCAGTTTGGGAGGGAACACTGAAGCTTTCTTT	TRBV24-1	TRBJ1-1	NA	13	NA
CASSPTGDIQYF	TGTGCCAGCTCACCGACAGGGGACATTCAGTACTTC	TRBV18	TRBJ2-4	NA	12	TRBD1
CASSEPGQGGNTEAFF	TGTGCCAGCAGCGAACCGGGACAGGGGGGGAACACTGAAGCTTTCTTT	TRBV7-9	TRBJ1-1	NA	16	TRBD1
CASSDLSTRETQYF	TGTGCCAGCAGTGATCTCTCTACCAGGGAGACCCAGTACTTC	TRBV2	TRBJ2-5	NA	14	NA
CASSLGQGPYEQYF	TGCGCCAGCAGCTTGGGACAGGGACCCTACGAGCAGTACTTC	TRBV5-1	TRBJ2-7	NA	14	TRBD1
CASPPAGLNYGYTF	TGCGCCAGCCCCCCGGCGGGACTCAACTATGGCTACACCTTC	TRBV23-1	TRBJ1-2	once	14	NA
CASSLLAVSTDTQYF	TGTGCCAGCAGTCTCCTAGCGGTGAGCACAGATACGCAGTATTTT	TRBV6-5	TRBJ2-3	NA	15	TRBD2
CASSRTPQAFYEQYF	TGTGCCAGCAGCCGAACCCCGCAGGCGTTCTACGAGCAGTACTTC	TRBV5-6	TRBJ2-7	NA	15	NA
CASSRPSGEGTGELFF	TGTGCCAGCAGTCGACCAAGCGGGGAGGGGACCGGGGAGCTGTTTTTT	TRBV6-6	TRBJ2-2	NA	16	TRBD2
CASSSTGANTEAFF	TGTGCCAGCAGCTCAACAGGGGCGAACACTGAAGCTTTCTTT	TRBV13	TRBJ1-1	NA	14	TRBD1
CASSLDQGTNYGYTF	TGTGCCAGCAGCTTGGATCAGGGTACCAACTATGGCTACACCTTC	TRBV5-6	TRBJ1-2	NA	15	NA
CAASFAVGNEQYF	TGTGCTGCAAGCTTTGCCGTCGGGAACGAGCAGTACTTC	TRBV12-5	TRBJ2-7	NA	13	NA